The present T cell receptor (beta chain) was sequenced within a study of cytomegalovirus exposure and HLA in healthy donors. This clone was observed a few times. Its target is unknown. The study's findings and limits: Productive rates of about 90% or about 30% were seen for most TCR beta V segments in an earlier analysis. The study recorded more than 150 TCR beta chains that were cytomegalovirus-associated. In a later analysis, HLA-associated TCR beta chains were more clonally expanded than equally common others. A later analysis appeared to link common viral pathogens to several of the most significant clusters.

PCR involved 60 Vbeta and 13 Jbeta primers. This table comes from immunoSEQ multiplex PCR, and its TCRdb copy is limited to in-frame clones, with some not included. The table records 75,000 to 95,000 clones, approximately 84% of them present only once. This CDR3 is 14 amino acids long. Trimming removed 5 bases at V and 10 bases at J, with 20 bases between. CDR1 is PRHDT, CDR2 FYEKMQ, per germline (reference sequence). Sequenced material: PBMCs. The TCR was taken from a woman younger than 30 in good health and CMV-seropositive. The V gene is TRBV13, the J gene TRBJ1-1, with D possibly being TRBD1 (5 bases). CDR3 protein: CASSQSHPGNGAFF. The CDR3 region has the DNA TGTGCCAGCAGCCAGTCTCATCCAGGGAATGGAGCTTTCTTT.